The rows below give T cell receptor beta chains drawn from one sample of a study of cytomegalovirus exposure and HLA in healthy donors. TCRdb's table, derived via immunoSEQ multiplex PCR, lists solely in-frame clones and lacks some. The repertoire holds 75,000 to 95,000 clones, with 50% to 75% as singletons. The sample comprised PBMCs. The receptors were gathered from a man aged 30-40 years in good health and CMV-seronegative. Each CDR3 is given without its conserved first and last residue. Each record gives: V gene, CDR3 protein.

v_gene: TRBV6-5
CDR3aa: ASSSAGAFYEQY

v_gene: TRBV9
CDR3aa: ASSALQGRTEAF

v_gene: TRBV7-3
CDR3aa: ASSLGAGGYYEQY

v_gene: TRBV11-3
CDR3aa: ASSLRTGTGVNEQY

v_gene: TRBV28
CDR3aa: ASSFAPNSNQPQH

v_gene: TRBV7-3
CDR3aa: ASSLSPGGYGELF

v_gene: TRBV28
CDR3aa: ASSYRGDQPQH

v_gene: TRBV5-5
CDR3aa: ASSLLQGPNTGELF

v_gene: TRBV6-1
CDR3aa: ASSDYPGQLRETQY

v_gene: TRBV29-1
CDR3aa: SVEWGLGIGQF

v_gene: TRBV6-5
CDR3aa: ASSYSGGAIYNEQF

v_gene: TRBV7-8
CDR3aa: ASSPARLGIDTQY

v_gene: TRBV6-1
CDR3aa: ASTATYEQY

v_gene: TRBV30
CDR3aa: AWSVNRAGNTIY

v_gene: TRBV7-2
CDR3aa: ASSLAGQLSYEQY

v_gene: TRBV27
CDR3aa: ASSLGWQSNSPLH

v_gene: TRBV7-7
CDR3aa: ASQTGFTTGELF

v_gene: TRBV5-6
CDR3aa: ASSLRYRGGNEQF

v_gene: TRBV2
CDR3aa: ASSGVGQRNSPLH

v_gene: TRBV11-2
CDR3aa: ASSLGEREPGVETQY

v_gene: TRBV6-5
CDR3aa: ASTSGEKQF

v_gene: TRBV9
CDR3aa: ASSPQRGTGQGNPYEQY

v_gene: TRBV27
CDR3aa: ASSSLAGGEDTQY

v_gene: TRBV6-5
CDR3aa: ASSYGTGGSYEQY

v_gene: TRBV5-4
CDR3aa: ASSEDSSYEQY

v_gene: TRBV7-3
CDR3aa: ASSLEVRDTQY

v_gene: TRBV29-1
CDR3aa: SVRLAGGVPGNEQF

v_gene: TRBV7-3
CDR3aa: ASSITTAGTYSTDTQY

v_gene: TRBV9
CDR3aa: ASSDERWRGTGGYT

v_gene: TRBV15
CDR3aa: ATSTGGGNTIY

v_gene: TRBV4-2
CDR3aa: ASSPRRGSGGNTIY

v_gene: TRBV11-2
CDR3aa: ASSFDLAWYEQF

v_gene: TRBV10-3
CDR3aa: ASRKTENTEAF

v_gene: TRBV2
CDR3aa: ASSRDRGLFGYT

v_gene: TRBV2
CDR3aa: ASSERGQTGELF

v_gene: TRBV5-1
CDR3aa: ASGGGIQETQY

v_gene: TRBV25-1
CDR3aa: ASSEREASSYEQY

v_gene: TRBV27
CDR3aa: ASSPLLVTYNEQF

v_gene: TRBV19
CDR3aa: ASKATGGTPLH

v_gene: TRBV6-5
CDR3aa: ASTRGTEAF

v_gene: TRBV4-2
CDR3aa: ASSQGYGAEGRGTIY

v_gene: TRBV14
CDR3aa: ASSQAPAGRSTDTQY

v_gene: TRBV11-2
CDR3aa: ASSSRGLAGSKETQY

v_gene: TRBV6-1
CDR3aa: ASRLTGGFYGYT